This T cell receptor beta chain was identified in a study of T cells in women clearing cervical HPV infection (dated by TCRdb to 2016 to 2019). With regard to the full study: The cases were 25 women with histologically confirmed HPV16-related CIN3 or worse, and 2 of those women had invasive cancers. Blood from cases was collected at the visit at which the lesion was first identified, whereas blood from controls was collected once infection was no longer detected. For cases, a median interval of approximately 140 days, with an interquartile range of 90 to 200 days, was observed between lesion detection and blood sampling. The exploratory proof-of-principle case-control study was nested within the Guanacaste HPV Natural History Study in Costa Rica and compared TCR repertoires across cervical HPV16 outcomes. Because only a few women had HLA typing data, the possibility that HLA type acted as a confounder could not be ruled out. Five blinded duplicates per group were added as quality controls, giving around 60 samples: 50 or so participants and 10 replicates. The 20 to 25 controls were women who cleared a single incident HPV16 infection within 12 months without developing precancer or cancer. The parent cohort enrolled around 10,000 women aged 18 or older in Guanacaste, Costa Rica, during about 1992 to 1994 and followed them for roughly seven years. Median age was about 35 years in cases versus 38 to 45 in controls, and baseline characteristics did not differ significantly. Cases and controls were matched on year of sample collection and on age within five years. The research as a whole found: The cross-sectional design could not show whether the associations came before the infection or were a result of it, and neither effector/memory subsets nor HPV-specific T cells were isolated. Random forest classifiers combining richness and V gene abundances distinguished cases from controls with an estimated AUC of approximately 0.83. Lower TRBV6-7 relative abundance was observed in cases than in controls (roughly 0.12% versus 0.15%; Bonferroni P = 0.0008). TCR repertoire richness was significantly higher in CIN3+ cases than in controls across sequencing depths, while evenness did not differ. T-cell numbers per sample were unknown, so richness differences could reflect varying T-cell content rather than repertoire biology.

Every participant had a single incident cervical HPV16 infection, and prevalent HPV16 infections were excluded. Cervical HPV DNA was detected with MY09/MY11 PCR, and genotyping was done by dot-blot hybridization. Fifteen mL of heparinized blood were centrifuged, and the buffy coat was split into aliquots, frozen at -30 degrees C, and then kept at -80 degrees C. Genomic DNA was extracted from buffy coat specimens using QIAGEN kits. Relative to germline, V is 2 bases shorter and J is 8 bases shorter, with 10 bases between their ends. The CDR3 goes from the cysteine to the phenylalanine over 13 residues. The DNA shown is the part of the CDR3 that was read: 30 bases, in frame from base 1. CDR1 and CDR2 (SGHRS, YFSETQ) derive from the germline V gene. TCR beta CDR3 regions were amplified by multiplex PCR using the immunoSEQ assay from an average of 1200 ng genomic DNA per sample. The assay corrected primer bias using a complete synthetic TCR repertoire to establish an amplification baseline. Amplicons were sequenced on the Illumina platform. The published analysis was carried out like this. Sequence errors were corrected by clustering with frequency ratios and a modified nearest-neighbor algorithm, and the sequences were then analyzed in the immunoSEQ Analyzer using IMGT gene definitions. At each rarefaction depth, TCR richness and evenness were averaged across 20 rarefaction repeats, and samples with fewer sequences than that depth were excluded. V, D and J gene relative abundances were compared between groups with Wilcoxon rank sum tests, applying FDR correction. Blinded duplicates gave an intraclass correlation of roughly 95% for TCR richness and an average of about 76% across 66 gene segments. The table was pulled from immuneACCESS by TCRdb, which kept in-frame rearrangements only. Such tables lose some clones; where checked, under half of the loss comes from unresolved V genes, and the rest has no known cause. D and trimming were read from the DNA, whereas the V and J calls and clone size are those reported in that table. The data table for this sample lists under 20,000 clones. Around a tenth of the sample goes to the ten largest clones.

Concerning this clone itself: Its binding antigen is unknown. The read terminates 3 residues before the CDR3 end, so the remaining end is supplied by the germline J gene.

This receptor was taken from a woman between 18 and 69 years old with a cervical HPV16 infection that either progressed to CIN3+ or cleared (not recorded which). The chain joins TRBV5-1 to TRBJ1-4; TRBD1 could be the D gene, as 6 bases match. The sample consisted of blood buffy coat. CDR3 sequence: CASSLGQPEKLFF. The covered CDR3 bases are TGCGCCAGCAGCTTAGGACAGCCGGAAAAA.